The source of this T cell receptor (beta chain) is a study of PD-1 blockade in classical Hodgkin lymphoma. As for time point: cycle 4 day 1 (C4D1), after five to seven weeks of nivolumab. Each and every patient relapsed after autologous stem cell transplantation, and patients got differing brentuximab vedotin exposure. General study findings and limits: The study reported lower baseline TCR diversity in newly diagnosed patients than in healthy donors. The diversity seen at baseline in complete responders resembled that of newly diagnosed patients. The study found that TCR diversity rose significantly by C4D1 in CD4+ but not CD8+ cells.

A word on this clone: Its antigen is currently unknown.

The repertoire was sequenced with immunoSEQ multiplex PCR; TCRdb's copy has only in-frame clones and lacks some. The sample yields about 39,000 clones, around 80% seen once. The origin of this receptor is a human donor with classical Hodgkin lymphoma. This specimen consisted of peripheral blood mononuclear cells (PBMCs), obtained before the fourth cycle of nivolumab.

Here the CDR3 DNA reads TGCGCCAGCAGCCCAAGCATCGGGGAGCTGTTTTTT. Translating gives CASSPSIGELFF. J is TRBJ2-2 and V is TRBV4-1; D uncertain. The V end lost 4 bases, the J end lost 7 bases, and 7 bases lay between the germline ends. There are 12 residues in the CDR3. The germline CDR1 and CDR2 sequences are MGHRA and YSYEKL.